This T cell receptor (beta chain) was retrieved from a study of T cells in Graves' hyperthyroidism and ophthalmopathy. Amplification yielded TCR beta CDR3 regions, with RNA transcripts as the source. A set of HTBI primers served as the primers for a first-round RT-PCR of the TCR CDR3. MiXCR, run by TCRdb on the multiplex PCR reads, gives a single entry per CDR3 protein. The data show more than 550,000 distinct CDR3 sequences, 15% to 20% seen once. CDR3 size: 15 residues. J was trimmed by 4 bases and V by 3 bases; bases with no gene match: 5. Germline CDR1 LNHDA, CDR2 SQIVND (reference sequence). This clonotype was counted between two and nine times. Antigen specificity is unknown. Study-wide results and caveats: Appearing also in blood were most of the thyroid clonotypes expanded above 0.001.

The chain recombines TRBV19 with TRBJ1-1; 10 bases map to TRBD1. The sample comprised blood. This clonotype was obtained from a man aged 50 or older with Graves' hyperthyroidism. The CDR3 loop is CASSIGTGAATEAFF. The CDR3 region has the DNA TGTGCCAGTAGTATTGGGACAGGGGCGGCCACTGAAGCTTTCTTT.